This T cell receptor beta chain was captured in a study of shared clonotypes between healthy human individuals. Into CD45RA+ naive and CD45RA-negative memory subsets, the CD4+ cells were split. The protocol was immunoSEQ multiplex PCR, while the TCRdb copy is restricted to in-frame clones and leaves out a portion. In the table there are more than 1,200,000 clones, about 98.5% of which are singletons. For this clone: Its antigen is not known.

Study-level points and caveats: What naive subsets generally showed was a larger estimated richness than memory subsets showed.

This CDR3 region has 17 residues. The germline CDR1 and CDR2 sequences are MNHEY and SMNVEV (reference sequence). Deletions cut 2 bases from V and 5 bases from J, with 22 bases between. The specimen sequenced was naive CD4+ T cells sorted from blood. Subset defined: CD45RA+ positively selected. This rearrangement joins TRBV27 to TRBJ2-7; D assignment may be TRBD1 or TRBD2 (5 bases each). This sequence originates from a man younger than 40 in good health. The CDR3 DNA reads as TGTGCCAGCAGTTTACCCCCTGGGGGTAGTTCGGGAAACGAGCAGTACTTC. Translation gives CASSLPPGGSSGNEQYF.